The 8 T cell receptor beta chains in this list originate from one sample, sequenced in a study of Graves' ophthalmopathy and Graves' hyperthyroidism. From RNA, the CDR3 regions of TCR beta chains were amplified and sequenced. The library came from an HTBI-primed first-round RT-PCR and a second-round multiplex PCR. TCRdb re-called the multiplex PCR reads with MiXCR, one entry per CDR3 protein. The sample comprises almost 750,000 distinct CDR3 sequences, 40% of which are singletons, and around 40% rests with the top ten. Sequenced: peripheral blood. The receptors originated from an adult man with Graves' ophthalmopathy.

This chain uses TRBV7-3 with TRBJ2-7; TRBD2 might be the D (6 bases). The CDR3 covers 14 residues. Trimming removed 0 bases from V and 6 bases from J, with 12 bases in between. The germline gives CDR1 SGHTA, CDR2 FQGTGA. CDR3 protein: CASSLTGGRSEQYF. As DNA, the CDR3 is TGTGCCAGCAGCTTAACCGGGGGACGCTCCGAGCAGTACTTC.

With respect to this clonotype: A much larger clone lies a single base off, so this may be a read error. V usage is TRBV14 and J usage is TRBJ1-1, with 7 positions matching TRBD1. The V gene's germline CDR1 is SGHDN and CDR2 FVKESK. J was trimmed by 6 bases and V by 4 bases; bases with no gene match: 8. The CDR3 covers 14 residues. In DNA, the CDR3 is TGTGCCAGCAGCCGAGTTCGCAGGGGGGCTGAAGCTTTCTTT. As protein: CASSRVRRGAEAFF.

This clonotype was seen repeatedly, ten times or more. The CDR3 here is CAIRGMTDYGYTF. The CDR3 DNA follows: TGTGCCATCAGGGGAATGACAGACTATGGCTACACCTTC. The V and J genes are TRBV10-3 and TRBJ1-2; D is possibly TRBD1 (5 bases). V was pared by 6 bases and J by 3 bases, with 11 bases between. The CDR3 has 13 amino acids. Germline V lookup: CDR1 ENHRY, CDR2 SYGVKD.

This clonotype was counted only a few times. V usage is TRBV20-1 and J usage is TRBJ1-2, with a tentative D call TRBD1 (5 bases). V was trimmed by 0 bases and J by 4 bases, leaving 15 bases between them. In germline, CDR1 is DFQATT, CDR2 SNEGSKA (reference sequence). The CDR3 is 15 residues long. The CDR3 bases are TGCAGTGCTAGAGATTATAACAGGCAGATCTATGGCTACACCTTC. It codes for CSARDYNRQIYGYTF.

This clonotype was seen repeatedly, ten times or more. The chain uses TRBV11-2 and TRBJ2-7; D may be TRBD1 (5 bases). The CDR3 totals 12 residues. Between the trimmed V and J ends, which lost 4 bases and 3 bases, there was a span of 7 bases. Germline CDR1 SGHAT, CDR2 FQNNGV. This CDR3 reads CASSWGDYEQYF. The CDR3 DNA reads TGTGCCAGCAGCTGGGGCGACTACGAGCAGTACTTC.

On this clonotype itself: The junction does not match germline at one end; this may be a read error. The genes are TRBV2 and TRBJ1-6; no reliable D call. Germline V gene data show CDR1 as SNHLY and CDR2 as FYNNEI. The CDR3 contains 17 residues. In nucleotides, the CDR3 is TGTGCCAGCAGCTTGTGGGCTATGAGCTCCTATAATTCACCCCCCCACTTT. Its protein is CASSLWAMSSYNSPPHF.

This clonotype was counted at least ten times. The V gene is TRBV7-2, the J gene TRBJ2-7; 10 bases map to TRBD2. CDR1 and CDR2 from the germline V gene are SGHTA and FQGNSA. The CDR3 sequence is 15 residues long. The J segment lost 0 bases and the V segment lost 4 bases, leaving 3 bases of the junction unmatched. CDR3 coding DNA: TGTGCCAGCAGCTACAGACTAGCGGGCTCCTACGAGCAGTACTTC. Amino acids: CASSYRLAGSYEQYF.

This clonotype was picked up many times. The V and J genes are TRBV29-1 and TRBJ1-1, with 8 bases identical to TRBD1. The junction had 4 bases not matched to a gene; V was cut back by 4 bases and J by 0 bases. CDR1 is SQVTM and CDR2 is ANQGSEA in the germline V gene. CDR3 length: 14 residues. CDR3 region: CSVANRGVNTEAFF. CDR3 nucleotides: TGCAGCGTTGCTAACAGGGGGGTGAACACTGAAGCTTTCTTT.